What follows describes a single T cell receptor beta chain. This clone was detected many times. Its antigen is currently not known. Per-base qualities were not stored, and no clone one base away is much larger. From cysteine to phenylalanine, the CDR3 is 14 amino acids long. The DNA shown is the 42-base CDR3, in frame from base 1. Trimming at the junction amounts to 0 bases on V and 8 bases on J, and the germline ends lie 10 bases apart. CDR1 and CDR2 were assigned from the germline V gene as MNHEY and SVGAGI. The sample originates from a study of blood T cell repertoires in COVID-19 (dated by TCRdb to about 2020). General notes on the study: Collaborator samples came from the United States, Italy and Spain and covered acute and convalescent phases of COVID-19. Sample metadata almost always included a de-identified subject ID, COVID-19 status, age in years and sex. Samples were obtained from the ongoing ImmuneRACE study (first 160 participants) and from roughly 1,300 subjects provided by 6 global collaborators. Where HLA class I and class II types were available, the types were taken from metadata supplied by the sample provider, not from assay-based typing. Deeply sampled blood TCRbeta repertoires from subjects exposed to, actively infected with, or recovered from COVID-19 were included in the dataset. The material from the prospective study consisted of cDNA or gDNA derived from T cells, B-cell-depleted T cells, or PBMCs. A freely available public database, intended as a resource for researchers studying the immune response to SARS-CoV-2, is where the repertoires were released. Broader findings and caveats from the paper: The amount of clinical and demographic metadata varied by source and participant and was provided uncurated.

TCRbeta CDR3 regions were amplified from genomic DNA using the immunoSEQ Assay, a bias-controlled multiplex PCR. For the original study's pipeline: Nucleated cell counts per sample were estimated from amplification of reference gene primers within the assay. To quantify the absolute abundance of each unique TCRbeta CDR3 rearrangement, sequence reads were collapsed and filtered. For each sample, productive Simpson clonality was calculated by taking the square root of Simpson's diversity index across productive rearrangements. This is the immuneACCESS table as TCRdb keeps it, with only in-frame sequences that have V and J called. A part of the clones is gone; compared with another copy, unresolved V genes explain less than half, and the rest is unexplained. The DNA was the basis for D and trimming; V, J and clone size are from that table. The sample table shows under 500,000 clones, and approximately 90% are seen once. The ten largest clones capture roughly 4% of the sample.

The collaborating institutions used their own protocols to collect whole blood in K2EDTA tubes. For TCRbeta analysis, collaborator samples were shipped as frozen whole blood, as isolated PBMCs, or as DNA extracted from either sample type. Input material: peripheral blood. The sequence joins TRBV6-5 to TRBJ1-4, and the D gene may be TRBD1, 6 bases matching. The receptor comes from a woman younger than 45 with acute or convalescent COVID-19. The CDR3 sequence is CASSYSGAREKLFF. The base sequence is TGTGCCAGCAGTTACTCGGGGGCGCGGGAAAAACTGTTTTTT.